The clone carrying this T cell receptor beta chain was seen more than once but under ten times. The antigen remains undetermined. This record comes from a study of T cell repertoires in cytomegalovirus infection. Overall study: Signatures in public TCR beta sequences pointed to both CMV infection and matching HLA type.

Each CDR3 protein is one row after TCRdb ran MiXCR on the reads. The table shows a few hundred thousand distinct CDR3 sequences, with roughly 15% occurring only once. General observations from the study: Cumulative frequency (of public TCR beta family members) identified carriers of CMV plus the relevant HLA.

The CDR3 spans 16 residues. Trimming cost V 3 bases and J 0 bases; bases outside gene matches: 7. CDR1 and CDR2 from the germline V gene are DFQATT and SNEGSKA (reference sequence). The sequence came from a human donor in good health (CMV status not recorded). Some clones in this sample may be carry-over from other donors' samples. The sequenced sample consisted of PBMCs. J is TRBJ2-1 and V is TRBV20-1; 8 bases are a match to TRBD2. The CDR3 reads CSARQAGAISYNEQFF. The CDR3 nucleotides read TGCAGTGCTAGGCAAGCGGGGGCGATCTCCTACAATGAGCAGTTCTTC.